Shown below are 28 T cell receptor beta chains from a single sample sequenced in a study of T cell repertoires in cytomegalovirus infection. The antigens of these receptors remain unknown. TCRdb analysed the reads with MiXCR anew, one entry per CDR3 protein. The table shows fewer than 950,000 distinct CDR3 sequences, with about 30% occurring only once. Source: cultured CD8+ T cells from PBMCs, taken from culture after CMV antigen stimulation. The receptors here all came from a human donor in good health (CMV status not recorded). Some clones in this sample may be carry-over from other donors' samples.

This clonotype was counted many times. This chain uses TRBV7-9 with TRBJ1-1; D is unclear. There are 10 residues in the CDR3. CDR1 and CDR2 (germline): SEHNR, FQNEAQ (reference sequence). V gave up 8 bases and J gave up 5 bases, with 6 bases separating them. CDR3 in DNA: TGTGCCAGCCCCGGAACTGAAGCTTTCTTT. It specifies CASPGTEAFF.

This clonotype has only a few counts. The chain uses TRBV2 and TRBJ1-1; D unclear. The CDR3 is 13 residues long. The germline V gene has CDR1 SNHLY and CDR2 FYNNEI. The V end lost 4 bases, the J end lost 1 base, and 7 bases lay between the germline ends. The CDR3 DNA follows: TGTGCCAGCAGTGGGAGGGCGAACACTGAAGCTTTCTTT. It encodes CASSGRANTEAFF.

This clonotype has a handful of counts. This chain joins TRBV5-4 and TRBJ2-1, with a tentative D call TRBD2 (5 bases). V lost 9 bases to trimming and J lost 8 bases, with 12 bases between them. In germline, CDR1 is SGHNT, CDR2 YYREEE (reference sequence). The CDR3 spans 11 residues. This CDR3 reads CAILDGDEQFF. CDR3 in DNA: TGTGCCATACTCGACGGGGATGAGCAGTTCTTC.

The gene calls are TRBV27 and TRBJ1-1, with D uncertain. V lost 3 bases and J 0 bases, leaving 11 bases between the germline ends. The CDR3 totals 15 residues. The germline V gene encodes CDR1 MNHEY and CDR2 SMNVEV (reference sequence). The CDR3 DNA reads as TGTGCCAGCAGTTTTGTCCCTTGGCTGAACACTGAAGCTTTCTTT. Translating it yields CASSFVPWLNTEAFF.

In this sample, this clonotype turned up many times. V usage is TRBV4-1 and J usage is TRBJ2-5; D gene unclear. This CDR3 region has 15 residues. CDR1 and CDR2 from the germline V gene are MGHRA and YSYEKL. Deletions cut 1 base from V and 2 bases from J, with 11 bases between. The CDR3 here is CASSQATSAQETQYF. In DNA form, the CDR3 reads TGCGCCAGCAGCCAAGCGACATCAGCGCAAGAGACCCAGTACTTC.

The CDR3 sequence: CASSPEAYEQYF. The CDR3 nucleotides are TGTGCCAGCTCACCTGAAGCCTACGAGCAGTACTTC. V and J are TRBV18 and TRBJ2-7; no reliable D call. The CDR3 is 12 residues long. V lost 3 bases, J lost 2 bases, and 5 bases lay in between. Germline-derived CDR1 and CDR2 are KGHSH and LQKENI.

This chain uses TRBV6-2 or TRBV6-3 with TRBJ1-1; tentative D call: TRBD1 (6 bases). The V gene's germline CDR1 is MNHEY and CDR2 SVGEGT. The CDR3 runs 15 residues. Trimming pared 2 bases from V and 2 bases from J, leaving 12 bases between. The CDR3 coding sequence is TGTGCCAGCAGTTACGGGCAGGGGAGAAACACTGAAGCTTTCTTT. Translation: CASSYGQGRNTEAFF.

As to this clonotype: An end of the junction differs from the germline gene, which may be a read error. CDR3 coding DNA: TGTGCTAGCAGCTTAACAAGGGGGCTTGGAAATGAGCAGTTCTTC. It codes for CASSLTRGLGNEQFF. J is TRBJ2-1 and V is TRBV7-6, with 7 bases aligning to TRBD1. This CDR3 is built from 15 residues. Germline V CDR1 and CDR2: SGHVS, FNYEAQ.

The rearrangement links TRBV7-9 to TRBJ2-1; 7 bases are a match to TRBD2. Germline CDR1 is SEHNR and CDR2 is FQNEAQ (reference sequence). This CDR3 has 17 residues. Trimming took 2 bases from V and 6 from J; bases not matched to a gene: 13. The CDR3 sequence is CASSLPPGGFDGNEQFF. The CDR3 DNA reads TGTGCCAGCAGCTTACCCCCGGGGGGTTTCGATGGCAATGAGCAGTTCTTC.

In this sample, this clonotype turned up many times. The J gene is TRBJ2-5, the V gene TRBV7-8; no clear D gene. The germline gives CDR1 SGHVS, CDR2 FQNEAQ. The CDR3 runs to 16 residues. V gave up 0 bases and J gave up 5 bases, with 16 bases separating them. The CDR3 nucleotides are TGTGCCAGCAGCTTAGCCCAGCATCCTGCTATGGAGACCCAGTACTTC. Its protein is CASSLAQHPAMETQYF. Supplemented by reference TRBV7-8 and TRBJ2-5, the full variable domain reads GAGVSQSPRYKVAKRGQDVALRCDPISGHVSLFWYQQALGQGPEFLTYFQNEAQLDKSGLPSDRFFAERPEGSVSTLKIQRTQQEDSAVYLCASSLAQHPAMETQYFGPGTRLLVL.

A few counts support this clonotype. This sequence joins TRBV27 and TRBJ1-5; D may be TRBD1 (5 bases). This CDR3 is 19 amino acids long. Germline values: CDR1 MNHEY, CDR2 SMNVEV (reference sequence). The ends were cut back, 1 base at V and 5 bases at J, with 24 bases in the middle. CDR3 nucleotide sequence: TGTGCCAGCAGTTTATTAGCTGGTCCGGGACTCCTAGGGGATCAGCCCCAGCATTTT. This translates into CASSLLAGPGLLGDQPQHF.

The V call is TRBV6-1, the J call TRBJ2-5; 9 bases map to TRBD1. The CDR3 runs to 15 residues. From germline, CDR1 is MNHNS and CDR2 SASEGT. Losses at the gene ends were 7 bases for V and 1 base for J; bases not matched to a gene: 7. The CDR3: CASTLGQGSQETQYF. CDR3 sequence (DNA): TGTGCCAGCACCCTAGGACAGGGGTCCCAAGAGACCCAGTACTTC.

J is TRBJ1-3 and V is TRBV4-1; no clear D. CDR1 is MGHRA, CDR2 YSYEKL, per germline. Trimming took off 0 bases at V and 6 bases at J, with 12 bases between the two ends. The CDR3 runs to 15 residues. The CDR3 loop is CASSQDPTVVNTIYF. DNA of the CDR3: TGCGCCAGCAGCCAAGACCCCACTGTTGTAAACACCATATATTTT.

This chain connects TRBV27 to TRBJ1-1; 7 bases match TRBD1. Germline-derived CDR1 and CDR2 are MNHEY and SMNVEV (reference sequence). The CDR3 loop spans 14 amino acids. The ends lost 7 bases at V and 5 bases at J; junction bases unmatched: 10. The CDR3 DNA is TGTGCCAGCATCAGAGGGGGCGCGAGGACTGAAGCTTTCTTT. It encodes CASIRGGARTEAFF.

This clonotype was seen only a few times. The V call is TRBV2, the J call TRBJ1-2, with TRBD1 identical over 8 bases. Germline V lookup: CDR1 SNHLY, CDR2 FYNNEI. J lost 7 bases, V lost 2 bases, and 6 bases had no gene match. CDR3 length: 14 residues. The CDR3 loop reads CASSEMTGVGGYTF. CDR3 in DNA: TGTGCCAGCAGTGAAATGACAGGGGTCGGTGGCTACACCTTC.

The chain recombines TRBV6-6 with TRBJ2-7; 7 nucleotides agree with TRBD1. Germline assignment: CDR1 MNHNY and CDR2 SVGAGI (reference sequence). V lost 2 bases, J lost 9 bases, and 4 bases stayed unmatched. The CDR3 sequence is 12 residues long. CDR3 protein: CASSYTTGLQYV. CDR3 sequence (DNA): TGTGCCAGCAGTTACACGACAGGGTTGCAGTACGTC.

The chain combines TRBV9 with TRBJ1-1; D call uncertain. The V end was cut by 4 bases, the J end by 7 bases, with 8 bases between. The CDR3 is made up of 11 amino acids. Per the germline V gene, CDR1 is SGDLS and CDR2 is YYNGEE. The CDR3 spells CASSSSVEAFF. CDR3 in DNA: TGTGCCAGCAGCTCGTCCGTTGAAGCTTTCTTT.

This clonotype was seen a handful of times. The chain is built from TRBV12-3 or TRBV12-4 and TRBJ1-1; D remains unclear. The germline V and J ends were trimmed by 6 bases and 2 bases, with 25 bases remaining between them. CDR3 length: 18 residues. CDR3 in amino acids: CASSPTAEFLGLNTEAFF. In DNA, the CDR3 is TGTGCCAGCAGCCCGACCGCCGAATTTTTGGGCCTAAACACTGAAGCTTTCTTT.

The sample holds many counts of this clonotype. The chain employs TRBV7-6 and TRBJ1-5; D uncertain. The germline gives CDR1 SGHVS, CDR2 FNYEAQ. The CDR3 contains 15 residues. V lost 3 bases and J lost 3, with 12 bases in between. The CDR3, as DNA: TGTGCCAGCAGCTTGTTAGCCGATCCCAATCAGCCCCAGCATTTT. This translates into CASSLLADPNQPQHF.

Only a few counts were recorded for this clonotype. This chain joins TRBV15 and TRBJ1-5; D call uncertain. The CDR3 is made up of 13 amino acids. From germline, CDR1 is LNHNV and CDR2 YYDKDF (reference sequence). The V and J ends lost 1 base and 6 bases respectively, with 7 bases between them. The CDR3 protein is CATSRGLGQPQHF. In nucleotides, the CDR3 is TGTGCCACCAGCAGAGGGTTGGGTCAGCCCCAGCATTTT.

This clonotype was observed at least ten times. The chain employs TRBV7-8 and TRBJ2-3, with 7 bases that match TRBD2. V was pared by 4 bases and J by 2 bases, with 3 bases of the junction left unmatched. The CDR3 extends over 14 amino acids. The V gene's germline CDR1 is SGHVS and CDR2 FQNEAQ. The DNA of the CDR3 is TGTGCCAGCAGCTCGAGGGACTACACAGATACGCAGTATTTT. Residues: CASSSRDYTDTQYF.

The gene calls are TRBV5-1 and TRBJ1-2; 11 nucleotides agree with TRBD1. From germline, CDR1 is SGHRS and CDR2 YFSETQ. The V and J ends lost 3 bases and 4 bases, in that order; junction bases with no gene match: 20. The CDR3 contains 20 residues. CDR3 amino acids: CASSYFPDGQGADKFYGYTF. The CDR3 DNA follows: TGCGCCAGCAGCTATTTCCCCGATGGACAGGGGGCGGATAAATTCTATGGCTACACCTTC.

The rearrangement links TRBV20-1 to TRBJ1-1; a possible D gene is TRBD1 (6 bases). Between the trimmed V and J ends, which lost 0 bases and 10 bases, there was a span of 15 bases. Germline assignment: CDR1 DFQATT and CDR2 SNEGSKA (reference sequence). CDR3 length equals 13 residues. The CDR3 here is CSARENREGTAFF. CDR3 bases: TGCAGTGCTAGAGAAAACAGGGAGGGCACAGCTTTCTTT.

This clonotype was detected only a few times. The gene calls are TRBV18 and TRBJ1-3; D call uncertain. The CDR3 is made up of 15 amino acids. Germline lookup yields CDR1 KGHSH and CDR2 LQKENI. The V end lost 3 bases, the J end lost 0 bases, and 9 bases lay between the germline ends. The CDR3 protein is CASSPADGSGNTIYF. The CDR3 nucleotides read TGTGCCAGCTCACCCGCCGACGGCTCTGGAAACACCATATATTTT.

This clonotype was observed a handful of times. This chain connects TRBV7-6 to TRBJ1-1, with D possibly TRBD1 on 5 matching bases. There are 12 residues in the CDR3. From germline, CDR1 is SGHVS and CDR2 FNYEAQ. Trimming left V 6 bases short and J 10 bases short, with 15 bases between. The CDR3 DNA reads as TGTGCCAGCAGTTTAACGGGGCTCGGAGCTTTCTTT. The encoded protein is CASSLTGLGAFF.

This sequence joins TRBV4-1 and TRBJ2-1, with D possibly being TRBD2 (6 bases). Per germline, CDR1 MGHRA and CDR2 YSYEKL. CDR3 size: 14 residues. V lost 1 base and J lost 4, with 8 bases in between. Here the CDR3 DNA reads TGCGCCAGCAGCCAAGGGGGGGTGTACAATGAGCAGTTCTTC. It yields the protein CASSQGGVYNEQFF.

This clonotype has a handful of counts. V gene TRBV15 combines with J gene TRBJ2-4; possible D gene TRBD1, 5 bases. The CDR3 consists of 11 residues. In germline, CDR1 is LNHNV, CDR2 YYDKDF (reference sequence). Trimming took off 6 bases at V and 8 bases at J, with 8 bases between the two ends. The CDR3 region is CATRDKDIQYF. CDR3 in DNA: TGTGCCACCAGGGACAAGGACATTCAGTACTTC.

This clonotype was observed a few times. The V gene is TRBV7-6, the J gene TRBJ2-5, with D tentatively TRBD2 (6 bases). CDR1 SGHVS and CDR2 FNYEAQ come from the germline V gene. The CDR3 is 14 residues long. Trimming removed 2 bases from V and 10 bases from J, with 17 bases in between. The CDR3 sequence is CASSLHRLDGGQYF. CDR3 in DNA: TGTGCCAGCAGCTTACATCGGCTAGACGGGGGCCAGTACTTC. The variable domain in full, with the rest retrieved from reference TRBV7-6 and TRBJ2-5, is GAGVSQSPRYKVTKRGQDVALRCDPISGHVSLYWYRQALGQGPEFLTYFNYEAQQDKSGLPNDRFSAERPEGSISTLTIQRTEQRDSAMYRCASSLHRLDGGQYFGPGTRLLVL.